This note documents a single T cell receptor (beta chain) sequence. Its antigen is undetermined. The record originates from a study of T cell responses to AZD1222 COVID-19 vaccine. Regarding the study as a whole: The donor group comprised mostly white British people and more females; the analysis possibly underestimated clonal diversity. Spike was spanned by vaccine-associated CD4 TCRs, which were dominant at 160-218 and 743-854. The study found Spike-specific TCR breadth and depth rose after two AZD1222 doses.

Germline CDR1 is SGHRS and CDR2 is YFSETQ. This CDR3 has 14 residues. V lost 3 bases, J lost 2 bases, and 11 bases lay in between. Here immunoSEQ multiplex PCR was the method, and the copy in TCRdb shows in-frame clones only, minus some. Of 110,000 to 150,000 clones listed, 92% were seen once; the top ten hold roughly 3.7%. The sequenced sample was peripheral blood, obtained on day 0 of AZD1222 vaccination. The V gene is TRBV5-1, the J gene TRBJ2-5; D is perhaps TRBD1 or TRBD2 (5 bases each). The clonotype originates from an adult in good health. The CDR3 region is CASSSGRYQETQYF. The CDR3 coding sequence is TGCGCCAGCAGCTCGGGACGGTATCAAGAGACCCAGTACTTC.